The 32 T cell receptor beta chains reported below all come from one sample, sequenced in a study of blood T cell repertoires in COVID-19. Data came from immunoSEQ multiplex PCR; TCRdb stores just in-frame clones and leaves some out. The sample records around 80,000 clones, over 75% being singletons. The sequenced sample was peripheral blood. The receptors originated from an elderly man with acute or convalescent COVID-19.

The chain has TRBV19 and TRBJ1-1; 7 bases fit TRBD1. CDR3 length: 16 residues. The germline V gene encodes CDR1 LNHDA and CDR2 SQIVND (reference sequence). With 6 bases clipped from V and 0 bases from J, the junction kept 10 bases outside the gene matches. The CDR3 reads CASRQGTATMNTEAFF. Written as DNA, the CDR3 is TGTGCCAGTAGGCAAGGGACAGCCACCATGAACACTGAAGCTTTCTTT.

The chain carries TRBV7-8 and TRBJ1-1; 11 bases line up with TRBD1. From germline, CDR1 is SGHVS and CDR2 FQNEAQ. The V and J ends lost 1 base and 5 bases, in that order; junction bases with no gene match: 18. This CDR3 region has 20 residues. The CDR3 reads CASSLVRWGGTGGRKTEAFF. The CDR3, as DNA: TGTGCCAGCAGCTTAGTTCGGTGGGGTGGGACAGGGGGTAGGAAGACTGAAGCTTTCTTT.

The J gene is TRBJ2-3, the V gene TRBV9, with D possibly TRBD2 on 6 matching bases. CDR1 and CDR2 (germline): SGDLS, YYNGEE. V shed 0 bases and J shed 2 bases, with 7 bases lying between them. The CDR3 covers 14 residues. CDR3 protein: CASSVGGVTDTQYF. For the CDR3, the DNA is TGTGCCAGCAGCGTAGGGGGGGTCACAGATACGCAGTATTTT.

The genes are TRBV6-5 and TRBJ1-5; maybe TRBD1 (6 bases). Trimming left V 2 bases short and J 0 bases short, with 11 bases between. The CDR3 has 16 residues. CDR1 and CDR2 from the germline V gene are MNHEY and SVGAGI. The CDR3 sequence: CASSYQGSNSNQPQHF. The CDR3 nucleotides are TGTGCCAGCAGTTACCAGGGGTCCAATAGCAATCAGCCCCAGCATTTT.

The chain uses TRBV2 and TRBJ2-7; a possible D gene is TRBD2 (6 bases). This CDR3 region has 14 residues. Trimming left V 6 bases short and J 0 bases short, with 12 bases between. From germline, CDR1 is SNHLY and CDR2 FYNNEI. CDR3 sequence reads: CASRGGRDSYEQYF. DNA for the CDR3: TGTGCCAGCAGGGGGGGTAGGGACTCCTACGAGCAGTACTTC.

The chain uses TRBV20-1 and TRBJ1-5; D might be TRBD1 (5 bases). CDR1 is DFQATT and CDR2 is SNEGSKA in the germline V gene (reference sequence). CDR3 length equals 16 residues. V was cut by 3 bases and J by 2 bases, with 17 bases left in between. Written as DNA, the CDR3 is TGCAGTGCTAGTCTTCCCACCGCGGGGCGCAATCAGCCCCAGCATTTT. As protein: CSASLPTAGRNQPQHF.

The genes are TRBV10-2 and TRBJ2-3; perhaps TRBD2 as D (5 bases). Germline V gives CDR1 WSHSY, CDR2 SAAADI. The CDR3 is 14 amino acids. Trimming removed 7 bases at V and 3 bases at J, with 14 bases between. The CDR3 loop is CASTVDFPTDTQYF. CDR3 coding DNA: TGCGCCAGCACGGTGGACTTCCCTACAGATACGCAGTATTTT.

This clone has just a few counts. The chain joins TRBV2 to TRBJ1-5; 7 bases map to TRBD1. CDR1 SNHLY and CDR2 FYNNEI come from the germline V gene. The length of the CDR3 is 16 residues. With V trimmed by 3 bases and J by 2 bases, 7 bases remained unmatched. CDR3 sequence: CASSDQTGFGNQPQHF. For the CDR3, the DNA is TGTGCCAGCAGTGACCAGACAGGGTTTGGCAATCAGCCCCAGCATTTT.

This chain uses TRBV5-1 with TRBJ2-5, with D possibly TRBD2 on 6 matching bases. This CDR3 is built from 15 residues. The germline CDR1 and CDR2 sequences are SGHRS and YFSETQ. V lost 2 bases to trimming and J lost 2 bases, with 13 bases between them. The CDR3 spells CASSFDTAGQETQYF. The CDR3 DNA follows: TGCGCCAGCAGCTTCGACACCGCGGGGCAAGAGACCCAGTACTTC. The full variable domain, rest sourced from reference TRBV5-1 and TRBJ2-5, is KAGVTQTPRYLIKTRGQQVTLSCSPISGHRSVSWYQQTPGQGLQFLFEYFSETQRNKGNFPGRFSGRQFSNSRSEMNVSTLELGDSALYLCASSFDTAGQETQYFGPGTRLLVL.

The gene calls are TRBV12-3 or TRBV12-4 and TRBJ2-7; TRBD1 aligns across 7 bases. This CDR3 region has 13 residues. Trimming took 10 bases from V and 3 from J; bases not matched to a gene: 9. The CDR3 reads CATSRTGLYEQYF. CDR3 coding DNA: TGTGCCACTTCTCGGACAGGCCTCTACGAGCAGTACTTC.

The V call is TRBV18, the J call TRBJ1-1; tentatively, D is TRBD1 (5 bases). Germline CDR1 KGHSH, CDR2 LQKENI. V was trimmed by 5 bases and J by 2 bases, leaving 15 bases between them. This CDR3 is 15 amino acids long. In DNA form, the CDR3 reads TGTGCCAGCTCATCGTCGACAGCAACTAACACTGAAGCTTTCTTT. Protein product: CASSSSTATNTEAFF.

The chain has TRBV29-1 and TRBJ2-1, with 11 bases identical to TRBD1. This CDR3 comprises 15 residues. V shed 3 bases and J 3 bases; nucleotides not matched to a gene: 4. Germline CDR1 reads SQVTM; CDR2 reads ANQGSEA. The CDR3 bases are TGCAGCGTTGATGGGACAGGGGGAGGCTACAATGAGCAGTTCTTC. Amino acids: CSVDGTGGGYNEQFF.

V is TRBV7-9 and J is TRBJ1-5; 7 nucleotides agree with TRBD1. This CDR3 is built from 16 residues. From germline, CDR1 is SEHNR and CDR2 FQNEAQ (reference sequence). The V and J ends lost 3 bases and 3 bases, in that order; junction bases with no gene match: 8. The CDR3 DNA sequence: TGTGCCAGCAGCTTGTATACAGGGGAGGCCAATCAGCCCCAGCATTTT. It translates to CASSLYTGEANQPQHF. The full variable domain, its missing parts supplied by reference TRBV7-9 and TRBJ1-5, is DTGVSQNPRHKITKRGQNVTFRCDPISEHNRLYWYRQTLGQGPEFLTYFQNEAQLEKSRLLSDRFSAERPKGSFSTLEIQRTEQGDSAMYLCASSLYTGEANQPQHFGDGTRLSIL.

J is TRBJ2-3 and V is TRBV6-5, with TRBD2 identical over 9 bases. After removal of 2 bases from V and 0 bases from J, the junction contained 3 bases not matched to a gene. This CDR3 has 16 residues. Germline V gene lookup returns CDR1 MNHEY and CDR2 SVGAGI. This CDR3 is CASSYTLAGSTDTQYF. The CDR3 DNA sequence: TGTGCCAGCAGTTACACACTAGCGGGCAGCACAGATACGCAGTATTTT.

This clone appeared a single time. V gene TRBV5-8 combines with J gene TRBJ1-2; D is ambiguous. The length of the CDR3 is 13 residues. The germline gives CDR1 SGHTS, CDR2 YDEGEE. Trimming pared 2 bases from V and 5 bases from J, leaving 10 bases between. DNA for the CDR3: TGTGCCAGCAGCTTCAGTCCTTCGTATGGCTACACCTTC. The encoded protein is CASSFSPSYGYTF.

V usage is TRBV10-3 and J usage is TRBJ1-1, with 7 bases that match TRBD1. This CDR3 comprises 13 residues. Germline V gene data show CDR1 as ENHRY and CDR2 as SYGVKD. V shed 7 bases, J shed 6 bases, and the junction held 8 bases outside the gene matches. The CDR3 region has the DNA TGTGCCATCACCCTAGACAGGGCCGCTGAAGCTTTCTTT. Translation: CAITLDRAAEAFF.

This clone was recorded a few times. This chain uses TRBV6-5 with TRBJ2-3; 8 bases are shared with TRBD1. V was pared by 4 bases and J by 4 bases, with 4 bases of the junction left unmatched. Germline CDR1 and CDR2: MNHEY and SVGAGI. The CDR3 runs 14 residues. The DNA of the CDR3 is TGTGCCAGCAGTTTGAACAGGGGGTCAGATACGCAGTATTTT. It codes for CASSLNRGSDTQYF.

This clone was seen a few times. The V call is TRBV11-2, the J call TRBJ1-2, with 7 bases identical to TRBD1. Germline V gene data show CDR1 as SGHAT and CDR2 as FQNNGV. The CDR3 spans 13 residues. Trimming removed 3 bases from V and 6 bases from J; junction bases left unmatched: 4. Here the CDR3 DNA reads TGTGCCAGCAGCTTGTCAGGGGGAGATGGCTACACCTTC. This sequence encodes CASSLSGGDGYTF.

V usage is TRBV18 and J usage is TRBJ1-1, with D possibly matching TRBD1 (6 bases). Germline loops: CDR1 KGHSH, CDR2 LQKENI. V dropped 3 bases and J dropped 10 bases, with 15 bases sitting between them. This CDR3 has 13 residues. DNA for the CDR3: TGTGCCAGCTCACCTGGGGACATACGGGGAGCTTTCTTT. Translated: CASSPGDIRGAFF.

The J gene is TRBJ2-1, the V gene TRBV10-3; 11 bases align to TRBD2. CDR3 length equals 14 residues. The V gene end was trimmed by 6 bases and the J gene end by 9 bases; junction bases not matched to a gene: 7. Germline V gene data show CDR1 as ENHRY and CDR2 as SYGVKD. The CDR3 spells CAIRASGGQGEQFF. The DNA for the CDR3 is TGTGCCATCAGGGCTAGCGGGGGGCAGGGTGAGCAGTTCTTC.

This clone was counted a single time. V gene TRBV6-5 combines with J gene TRBJ1-1, with a possible D match to TRBD1 (5 bases). Trimming took off 6 bases at V and 2 bases at J, with 10 bases between the two ends. Germline V lookup: CDR1 MNHEY, CDR2 SVGAGI. There are 13 residues in the CDR3. The CDR3 nucleotides read TGTGCCAGCAGGTATTGGGGCAACACTGAAGCTTTCTTT. This encodes CASRYWGNTEAFF.

The J gene is TRBJ1-5, the V gene TRBV6-6, with TRBD1 matching over 8 bases. The CDR3 runs to 15 residues. The V gene's germline CDR1 is MNHNY and CDR2 SVGAGI (reference sequence). The J segment lost 8 bases and the V segment lost 5 bases, leaving 11 bases of the junction unmatched. The CDR3 DNA reads as TGTGCCAGCAGTGCAACTACAGGGGGATGGGAGCCCCAGCATTTT. This encodes CASSATTGGWEPQHF.

The rearrangement links TRBV5-8 to TRBJ2-3; possibly TRBD2 for D (5 bases). The CDR3 runs to 15 residues. Trimming removed 4 bases at V and 0 bases at J, with 12 bases between. Germline V gene lookup returns CDR1 SGHTS and CDR2 YDEGEE. The CDR3 loop reads CASSLAGTSTDTQYF. The CDR3 DNA reads TGTGCCAGCAGCCTTGCGGGTACTAGCACAGATACGCAGTATTTT.

V and J are TRBV5-6 and TRBJ2-7; 7 nucleotides line up with TRBD1. The CDR3 is 13 amino acids. V lost 5 bases, J lost 4 bases, and 6 bases stayed unmatched. Germline V gives CDR1 SGHDT, CDR2 YYEEEE. The CDR3, as DNA: TGTGCCAGCAGAATTTACAGGGGTTACGAGCAGTACTTC. This codes for CASRIYRGYEQYF.

This clone was detected many times. This chain links TRBV2 with TRBJ1-5; no clear D gene. The germline V gene has CDR1 SNHLY and CDR2 FYNNEI. Trimming shortened V by 1 base and J by 1 base, and 5 bases separated the two germline ends. This CDR3 contains 14 residues. DNA for the CDR3: TGTGCCAGCAGTGAAGGGAGCAGCAATCAGCCCCAGCATTTT. Protein sequence: CASSEGSSNQPQHF.

The chain is built from TRBV27 and TRBJ1-1; possibly TRBD1 for D (6 bases). Looked up from germline, CDR1 is MNHEY and CDR2 is SMNVEV (reference sequence). The V end lost 4 bases, the J end lost 6 bases, and 12 bases lay between the germline ends. CDR3 size: 13 residues. The CDR3 spells CASSSNRVPEAFF. The CDR3 DNA reads TGTGCCAGCAGTTCGAACAGGGTCCCTGAAGCTTTCTTT.

This clone was detected once. The J gene is TRBJ2-2, the V gene TRBV7-3, with 8 bases that match TRBD1. Germline-derived CDR1 and CDR2 are SGHTA and FQGTGA. V dropped 6 bases and J dropped 1; count of bases not matched to a gene: 4. The CDR3 runs to 15 residues. The DNA for the CDR3 is TGTGCCAGCAGGCCAGGGGGCCGGAACACCGGGGAGCTGTTTTTT. Translated: CASRPGGRNTGELFF. The complete variable domain, with remaining parts taken from reference TRBV7-3 and TRBJ2-2, reads GAGVSQTPSNKVTEKGKYVELRCDPISGHTALYWYRQSLGQGPEFLIYFQGTGAADDSGLPNDRFFAVRPEGSVSTLKIQRTERGDSAVYLCASRPGGRNTGELFFGEGSRLTVL.

V is TRBV19 and J is TRBJ1-6; tentatively, D is TRBD1 (5 bases). The germline V gene encodes CDR1 LNHDA and CDR2 SQIVND (reference sequence). With 4 bases removed from V and 9 bases from J, the gap between germline ends came to 16 bases. The CDR3 loop spans 15 amino acids. CDR3 amino acids: CASSTGGSAISPLHF. The CDR3 DNA reads TGTGCCAGTAGTACGGGGGGTTCGGCAATTTCACCCCTCCACTTT. Filled out from reference TRBV19 and TRBJ1-6, the complete variable domain reads DGGITQSPKYLFRKEGQNVTLSCEQNLNHDAMYWYRQDPGQGLRLIYYSQIVNDFQKGDIAEGYSVSREKKESFPLTVTSAQKNPTAFYLCASSTGGSAISPLHFGNGTRLTVT.

The chain is built from TRBV6-2 or TRBV6-3 and TRBJ2-6; TRBD2 agrees at 10 bases. Germline lookup yields CDR1 MNHEY and CDR2 SVGEGT. With 5 bases clipped from V and 1 base from J, the junction kept 8 bases outside the gene matches. The CDR3 consists of 18 residues. The CDR3 coding sequence is TGTGCCAGCAGTATAGCGGGGGGCCTCACTTCTGGGGCCAACGTCCTGACTTTC. It is translated as CASSIAGGLTSGANVLTF.

The chain uses TRBV12-3 or TRBV12-4 and TRBJ1-2; D not resolved. The CDR3 covers 12 residues. Trimming removed 6 bases at V and 6 bases at J, with 11 bases between. CDR3 in amino acids: CASSPRENGYTF. CDR3 coding DNA: TGTGCCAGCAGCCCGAGAGAAAATGGCTACACCTTC.

This clone has only one observation. J is TRBJ2-1 and V is TRBV11-2; 10 bases agree with TRBD2. CDR3 size: 15 residues. The V gene end was trimmed by 5 bases and the J gene end by 8 bases; junction bases not matched to a gene: 9. Germline V CDR1 and CDR2: SGHAT, FQNNGV. The CDR3 region is CASSNSAGGRHEQFF. The CDR3 region has the DNA TGTGCCAGCAGCAACTCAGCGGGGGGGCGCCATGAGCAGTTCTTC. Full variable domain (missing parts from reference TRBV11-2 and TRBJ2-1): EAGVAQSPRYKIIEKRQSVAFWCNPISGHATLYWYQQILGQGPKLLIQFQNNGVVDDSQLPKDRFSAERLKGVDSTLKIQPAKLEDSAVYLCASSNSAGGRHEQFFGPGTRLTVL.

This chain joins TRBV5-5 and TRBJ2-3; 7 bases map to TRBD2. V lost 2 bases and J lost 3; bases outside the gene matches: 6. In germline, CDR1 is SGHKS, CDR2 YYEKEE (reference sequence). The CDR3 spans 15 residues. The CDR3 region is CASSLAGHPTDTQYF. Here the CDR3 DNA reads TGTGCCAGCAGCTTAGCGGGGCACCCTACAGATACGCAGTATTTT.